This T cell receptor (beta chain) is from a study of blood T cell repertoires in COVID-19 (dated by TCRdb to the early 2020s). Context from the whole study: Samples from collaborators originated in the United States, Italy and Spain and spanned both the acute and convalescent phases of COVID-19. Samples came from the ongoing ImmuneRACE study (first 160 participants) plus 1,254 subjects from 6 global collaborators. The repertoires were made available in a free public database intended to serve as a resource for research on the immune response to SARS-CoV-2. Where available, HLA class I and class II types were obtained from metadata supplied by the sample provider rather than from assay-based typing. Sample metadata almost always included a de-identified subject ID, COVID-19 status, age in years and sex. Subjects who had been exposed to COVID-19, were actively infected with it, or had recovered from it provided the deeply sampled blood TCRbeta repertoires that made up the dataset. The material from the prospective study consisted of cDNA or gDNA derived from T cells, B-cell-depleted T cells, or PBMCs. Findings and caveats that apply to the study as a whole: The quantity of clinical and demographic metadata differed by source and by participant and was supplied without curation.

TCRbeta CDR3 regions were amplified from genomic DNA using the immunoSEQ Assay, a bias-controlled multiplex PCR. In the source study's methods: The number of nucleated cells in each sample was estimated from the amplification of reference gene primers within the assay. Sequence reads were collapsed and filtered to measure the absolute abundance of every unique TCRbeta CDR3 rearrangement. For each sample, productive Simpson clonality was calculated by taking the square root of Simpson's diversity index across productive rearrangements. The clones in this table, taken by TCRdb from immuneACCESS, are in-frame only. Not every clone is retained; where verified, under half of the shortfall comes from an unresolved V gene, and the cause of the rest is unknown. V and J calls and clone size follow that table, whereas D and trimming were derived from the DNA. This sample has 250,000 to 300,000 clones in its table, and approximately 83% of those were observed once. The top ten hold over 1.5% of the sample.

In the case of this clone: This receptor's antigen is unknown. Base qualities are not provided; no much larger clone lies one nucleotide away.

The CDR1 and CDR2 encoded by the germline V gene are ENHRY and SYGVKD. V lost 6 bases and J lost 0 bases; the stretch between them is 12 bases long. Measured from the cysteine to the phenylalanine, the CDR3 is 14 residues long. Only CDR3 DNA is held: 42 bases, read in frame from base 1. Participants in the prospective study were enrolled through a virtual design, were aged about 18 to 100 years, and lived in roughly 26 United States geographic areas. In the prospective study, participants were assigned to cohorts based on the clinical history participants reported in a screening survey and a study questionnaire. For ImmuneRACE Cohort 3, a participant was defined as recovered based on two consecutive negative NP/OP PCR tests, clearance by a healthcare professional, or resolution of symptoms. Mobile phlebotomists in the prospective study collected whole blood, serum and a nasopharyngeal or oropharyngeal swab from every participant. Over a 2-month period, participants in the prospective study had the option of providing additional blood draws and questionnaires. Before DNA extraction, prospective study blood samples were shipped either frozen or at room temperature.

The clonotype comes from a woman aged 45-65 years who had recovered from COVID-19. The rearrangement combines TRBV10-3 with TRBJ2-7; TRBD2 could be the D gene, as 6 bases match. Source material: PBMCs or T cells enriched from blood (not recorded which). The sequenced DNA is TGTGCCATCAGGGCCTTAGCGGCCTCCTACGAGCAGTACTTC. This translates into CAIRALAASYEQYF.